These 7 T cell receptor beta chains were all obtained from the same sample, sequenced in a study of blood T cells in healthy people across ages. PCR was performed a second time for roughly 7 to 11 cycles using a sample-barcoded 5' primer and a J-beta primer mix. MiXCR was run by TCRdb on the 5' RACE reads, yielding one entry per CDR3 protein. In the table there are approximately 2,000,000 distinct CDR3 sequences, about 39% of which are singletons. What was sequenced was blood. The origin of the receptors is a human donor in good health.

Of note for this clonotype: Germline is not matched at one junction end, which may reflect a read error. The gene calls are TRBV9 and TRBJ2-7; 8 bases fit TRBD2. The V gene's germline CDR1 is SGDLS and CDR2 YYNGEE. This CDR3 has 15 amino acids. CDR3 coding DNA: TGTGCCGGCAGTTCCGGGGTAGCGGGGTTCTACGAGCAGTACTTC. As protein: CAGSSGVAGFYEQYF.

Worth noting for this clonotype: This may stem from a read error, because a much larger clone lies one nucleotide away. The chain joins TRBV20-1 to TRBJ1-2; D is ambiguous. Germline loops: CDR1 DFQATT, CDR2 SNEGSKA (reference sequence). V dropped 5 bases and J dropped 0 bases, with 13 bases sitting between them. The CDR3 spans 14 residues. The CDR3, as DNA: TGCAGTGCTTCAGAGGGCCCAACTAACTATGGCTACACCTTC. This translates into CSASEGPTNYGYTF.

This clonotype was seen more than once but under ten times. The gene calls are TRBV29-1 and TRBJ2-4; D is unclear. The end of the DNA fits TRBJ2-7 better, so the J call may be wrong. Germline assignment: CDR1 SQVTM and CDR2 ANQGSEA. The CDR3 covers 10 residues. The CDR3 DNA reads TGCAGCGTTGATCAGCACGAGCAGTACTTC. Its protein is CSVDQHEQYF.

J is TRBJ2-3 and V is TRBV30; D is tentatively TRBD1 or TRBD2 (5 bases each). Germline V gene sequence: CDR1 GTSNPN, CDR2 SVGIG (reference sequence). The CDR3 length is 12 residues. V was pared by 2 bases and J by 7 bases, with 10 bases between. CDR3 coding DNA: TGTGCCTGGAGTTACTGGGGGAATACGCAGTATTTT. It specifies CAWSYWGNTQYF.

There are a few counts of this clonotype. V and J are TRBV28 and TRBJ1-6; D call uncertain. With 7 bases removed from V and 0 bases from J, the gap between germline ends came to 13 bases. This CDR3 is built from 16 residues. Germline values: CDR1 MDHEN, CDR2 SYDVKM. DNA for the CDR3: TGTGCCAGCACCGGGCCTCGAGGCTCCTATAATTCACCCCTCCACTTT. This encodes CASTGPRGSYNSPLHF.

This clonotype was seen more than once but under ten times. The gene calls are TRBV27 and TRBJ1-5; D remains unclear. The CDR3 covers 15 residues. Germline CDR1 and CDR2: MNHEY and SMNVEV (reference sequence). Trimming took off 5 bases at V and 0 bases at J, with 11 bases between the two ends. The CDR3 DNA sequence: TGTGCCAGCAGTGCCTGGGCCGATAGCAATCAGCCCCAGCATTTT. It yields the protein CASSAWADSNQPQHF.

The V call is TRBV12-3 or TRBV12-4, the J call TRBJ1-4, with a weak D call TRBD1 (5 bases). The CDR3 length is 13 residues. V was cut by 5 bases and J by 14 bases, with 18 bases left in between. This CDR3 reads CASSNQFGGGLFF. Here the CDR3 DNA reads TGTGCCAGCAGTAACCAATTTGGGGGTGGGCTGTTTTTT.